The 28 T cell receptor beta chains below were found in one sample sequenced in a study of identical twins. One entry per CDR3 protein, called by TCRdb with MiXCR from the 5' RACE reads. The data hold about 890,000 distinct CDR3 sequences, with roughly an eighth observed a single time. A further study also used this sample, focusing on yellow fever vaccine responses in identical twins.

The sample was PBMCs. The receptor source for this set is a young woman in good health.

V usage is TRBV3-1 and J usage is TRBJ2-3; 9 bases are a match to TRBD2. The CDR3 contains 16 residues. Trimming at V came to 0 bases and at J to 4 bases, leaving 5 bases not matched to a gene. CDR1 and CDR2 (germline): LGHDT, YNNKEL (reference sequence). CDR3 bases: TGTGCCAGCAGCCAAGAACGGGCTAGCGGGGCAGATACGCAGTATTTT. Translating it yields CASSQERASGADTQYF.

This clonotype was counted between two and nine times. V and J are TRBV7-2 and TRBJ2-2; D is perhaps TRBD2 (7 bases). V lost 0 bases to trimming and J lost 7 bases, with 12 bases between them. CDR1 and CDR2 (germline): SGHTA, FQGNSA. This CDR3 contains 15 residues. The CDR3 nucleotides are TGTGCCAGCAGCTTAGCGGGGGGGCTCGGCGGGGAGCTGTTTTTT. It translates to CASSLAGGLGGELFF.

This chain joins TRBV3-1 and TRBJ2-4; 10 bases map to TRBD2. V was pared by 5 bases and J by 6 bases, with 7 bases of the junction left unmatched. Germline CDR1 reads LGHDT; CDR2 reads YNNKEL (reference sequence). This CDR3 contains 15 residues. CDR3 bases: TGTGCCAGCAGCTCGAGAACTAGCGGGGTAAACATTCAGTACTTC. Translation gives CASSSRTSGVNIQYF.

A few counts support this clonotype. V and J are TRBV29-1 and TRBJ2-5; a weak D match, TRBD2 (5 bases). The CDR3 consists of 12 residues. The germline gives CDR1 SQVTM, CDR2 ANQGSEA. The germline V and J ends were trimmed by 0 bases and 5 bases, with 7 bases remaining between them. As DNA, the CDR3 is TGCAGCGTTGAAGATAGGAGGGAGACCCAGTACTTC. Translated, it gives CSVEDRRETQYF.

This clonotype is a singleton in its sample. The genes are TRBV20-1 and TRBJ2-1, with TRBD2 matching 9 bases. Germline values: CDR1 DFQATT, CDR2 SNEGSKA (reference sequence). The V and J ends lost 0 bases and 0 bases, in that order; junction bases with no gene match: 3. The CDR3 is 16 residues long. The CDR3 is CSARDQGLASYNEQFF. The DNA for the CDR3 is TGCAGTGCTAGAGATCAGGGACTAGCCTCCTACAATGAGCAGTTCTTC.

This clonotype was seen ten or more times. The chain carries TRBV7-9 and TRBJ1-4, with 8 bases identical to TRBD1. The CDR3 runs to 14 residues. The germline gives CDR1 SEHNR, CDR2 FQNEAQ (reference sequence). Trimming took 5 bases from V and 6 from J; bases not matched to a gene: 5. In DNA, the CDR3 is TGTGCCAGCAGCCCGGACAGGGAATATGAAAAACTGTTTTTT. Amino acids: CASSPDREYEKLFF.

In its sample, this clonotype was seen a few times. V is TRBV7-3 and J is TRBJ1-2, with 10 bases matching TRBD1. This CDR3 comprises 17 residues. V trimming: 5 bases; J trimming: 6 bases; junction bases outside the gene matches: 15. Germline V gene lookup returns CDR1 SGHTA and CDR2 FQGTGA. The CDR3 sequence is CASSLSPTQTGGDGYTF. The CDR3 DNA follows: TGTGCCAGCAGCCTCTCCCCCACTCAGACAGGGGGCGATGGCTACACCTTC.

A few counts support this clonotype. CDR3 sequence: CASSLKWSSYEQYF. In nucleotides, the CDR3 is TGTGCCAGCAGCTTGAAGTGGTCCTCCTACGAGCAGTACTTC. The chain combines TRBV5-5 with TRBJ2-7; D is undetermined. Germline assignment: CDR1 SGHKS and CDR2 YYEKEE (reference sequence). The CDR3 sequence is 14 residues long. Trimming pared 1 base from V and 0 bases from J, leaving 8 bases between.

This chain uses TRBV2 with TRBJ2-7; 8 bases align to TRBD2. The V gene's germline CDR1 is SNHLY and CDR2 FYNNEI. V trimming: 11 bases; J trimming: 3 bases; junction bases outside the gene matches: 9. The CDR3 covers 13 residues. This chain's CDR3 is CAARAGVGYEQYF. CDR3 sequence (DNA): TGTGCCGCACGAGCGGGAGTGGGCTACGAGCAGTACTTC. Together with reference TRBV2 and TRBJ2-7, the CDR3 gives the full variable domain: EPEVTQTPSHQVTQMGQEVILRCVPISNHLYFYWYRQILGQKVEFLVSFYNNEISEKSEIFDDQFSVERPDGSNFTLKIRSTKLEDSAMYFCAARAGVGYEQYFGPGTRLTVT.

This clonotype appeared many times. The rearrangement links TRBV25-1 to TRBJ2-5, with TRBD2 matching over 7 bases. The V gene's germline CDR1 is MGHDK and CDR2 SYGVNS. V gave up 5 bases and J gave up 5 bases; unmatched junction bases: 8. The CDR3 spans 14 residues. CDR3 in amino acids: CASSKRESSETQYF. CDR3 DNA: TGTGCCAGCAGTAAGCGGGAATCTTCGGAGACCCAGTACTTC.

This clonotype was detected only a few times. The rearrangement joins TRBV10-3 to TRBJ1-1, with TRBD1 matching over 7 bases. The ends lost 3 bases at V and 2 bases at J; junction bases unmatched: 12. The CDR3 runs 17 residues. Germline CDR1 ENHRY, CDR2 SYGVKD. The CDR3 DNA follows: TGTGCCATCAGTGACCGACGAGCGACAGGGATAAACACTGAAGCTTTCTTT. Translated: CAISDRRATGINTEAFF.

This clonotype was counted between two and nine times. CDR3 protein: CASTPRGLVNNEQFF. The CDR3 DNA sequence: TGTGCCAGCACCCCCAGGGGTTTAGTAAACAATGAGCAGTTCTTC. This rearrangement joins TRBV7-9 to TRBJ2-1, with a weak D call TRBD1 (6 bases). This CDR3 contains 15 residues. Trimming pared 7 bases from V and 5 bases from J, leaving 18 bases between. Per germline, CDR1 SEHNR and CDR2 FQNEAQ (reference sequence).

A few counts support this clonotype. CDR3 in amino acids: CASSPTAGGPYNEQFF. For the CDR3, the DNA is TGTGCCAGCAGTCCTACAGCGGGAGGGCCTTACAATGAGCAGTTCTTC. The chain has TRBV6-1 and TRBJ2-1; TRBD2 aligns across 10 bases. CDR1 and CDR2 (germline): MNHNS, SASEGT. After removal of 5 bases from V and 4 bases from J, the junction contained 8 bases not matched to a gene. The CDR3 sequence is 16 residues long.

The rearrangement joins TRBV6-6 to TRBJ1-5; 8 nucleotides align to TRBD1. The CDR3 sequence is 13 residues long. Germline trimming cut 7 bases from V and 6 bases from J; bases unmatched to any gene: 5. The germline V gene has CDR1 MNHNY and CDR2 SVGAGI (reference sequence). CDR3 in amino acids: CASTQGAGQPQHF. Written as DNA, the CDR3 is TGTGCCAGCACCCAGGGGGCAGGTCAGCCCCAGCATTTT.

This clonotype turned up a few times. CDR3 in amino acids: CASSRTASSGYYNEQFF. The CDR3 nucleotides read TGTGCCAGCAGCCGGACGGCCTCCAGCGGGTACTACAATGAGCAGTTCTTC. V and J are TRBV28 and TRBJ2-1; D is perhaps TRBD2 (6 bases). Germline V gene lookup returns CDR1 MDHEN and CDR2 SYDVKM. The CDR3 length is 17 residues. V lost 6 bases and J lost 3, with 21 bases in between.

The chain combines TRBV5-1 with TRBJ2-7; TRBD2 agrees at 8 bases. V lost 2 bases to trimming and J lost 0 bases; unmatched junction nucleotides: 4. Germline assignment: CDR1 SGHRS and CDR2 YFSETQ. The CDR3 runs 15 residues. Here the CDR3 DNA reads TGCGCCAGCAGCTTAGAAAGCGGGAGCTCCTACGAGCAGTACTTC. It yields the protein CASSLESGSSYEQYF.

CDR3 sequence (DNA): TGTGCCACCAGGAGGGACAGCAACACCGGGGAGCTGTTTTTT. Its protein product is CATRRDSNTGELFF. The V gene is TRBV15, the J gene TRBJ2-2; 7 bases agree with TRBD1. Germline CDR1 LNHNV, CDR2 YYDKDF (reference sequence). CDR3 length: 14 amino acids. J gave up 2 bases and V 6 bases, and 3 bases lay outside the gene matches.

The chain has TRBV7-3 and TRBJ2-5, with TRBD2 matching 9 bases. This CDR3 has 14 amino acids. Germline lookup yields CDR1 SGHTA and CDR2 FQGTGA. V was clipped by 7 bases and J by 2 bases; unmatched bases: 5. For the CDR3, the DNA is TGTGCCAGCAACACGACTAGCGGACAAGAGACCCAGTACTTC. Amino acid sequence: CASNTTSGQETQYF.

The chain has TRBV6-5 and TRBJ1-3; D is possibly TRBD1 (5 bases). The CDR3 is made up of 16 amino acids. Germline V gives CDR1 MNHEY, CDR2 SVGAGI. V lost 4 bases to trimming and J lost 1 base, with 14 bases between them. In DNA form, the CDR3 reads TGTGCCAGCAGTTCCGCGACAGTGACTTCTGGAAACACCATATATTTT. Its translation: CASSSATVTSGNTIYF.

This clonotype was recorded at least ten times. The J gene is TRBJ2-1, the V gene TRBV11-1; 9 bases line up with TRBD2. J was trimmed by 4 bases and V by 1 base; bases with no gene match: 2. The CDR3 contains 15 residues. Germline V gene sequence: CDR1 SGHAT, CDR2 FQDESV (reference sequence). CDR3 sequence (DNA): TGTGCCAGCAGCTTAGTGACTAGCGGATACAATGAGCAGTTCTTC. Its protein product is CASSLVTSGYNEQFF.

This clonotype was detected only once. The chain recombines TRBV20-1 with TRBJ1-1, with D possibly TRBD1 on 5 matching bases. CDR3 length: 14 residues. V lost 2 bases, J lost 3 bases, and 13 bases lay in between. Germline V lookup: CDR1 DFQATT, CDR2 SNEGSKA (reference sequence). CDR3 DNA sequence: TGCAGTGCTAGAAGGCAGGGACCATACACTGAAGCTTTCTTT. Protein sequence: CSARRQGPYTEAFF.

This chain connects TRBV28 to TRBJ2-3, with 7 bases that match TRBD2. The germline V gene encodes CDR1 MDHEN and CDR2 SYDVKM. V dropped 5 bases and J dropped 4; count of bases not matched to a gene: 9. CDR3 length equals 15 residues. CDR3: CASSTGTTQSDTQYF. The CDR3, as DNA: TGTGCCAGCAGTACCGGGACTACGCAGTCAGATACGCAGTATTTT.

The rearrangement uses TRBV4-2 and TRBJ2-2; TRBD2 matches 7 bases. The CDR3 has 19 residues. Trimming cost V 4 bases and J 5 bases; bases outside gene matches: 19. The germline V gene encodes CDR1 LGHNA and CDR2 YNFKEQ. The CDR3 bases are TGTGCCAGCAGCCCAGTTACGGCGGGGGACTTCCGGGGTACCGGGGAGCTGTTTTTT. Encoded protein: CASSPVTAGDFRGTGELFF.

This clonotype was detected many times. The CDR3 protein is CSVERGPSNTGELFF. Here the CDR3 DNA reads TGCAGCGTTGAAAGGGGACCCTCTAACACCGGGGAGCTGTTTTTT. The rearrangement uses TRBV29-1 and TRBJ2-2; D is perhaps TRBD1 or TRBD2 (5 bases each). The CDR3 is 15 amino acids. Germline CDR1 is SQVTM and CDR2 is ANQGSEA. The ends were cut back, 2 bases at V and 2 bases at J, with 12 bases in the middle.

The J gene is TRBJ2-5, the V gene TRBV10-3, with 8 bases aligning to TRBD2. The CDR3 runs 18 residues. Germline values: CDR1 ENHRY, CDR2 SYGVKD. The junction had 16 bases not matched to a gene; V was cut back by 0 bases and J by 7 bases. DNA for the CDR3: TGTGCCATCAGTGAGTCGACTCTGGGAGCGGGAGACGCCCGGACCCAGTACTTC. It encodes CAISESTLGAGDARTQYF.

This clonotype was seen only a few times. The DNA for the CDR3 is TGTGCCAGCAGCTCAGGGGCCCCTTGGACTGAAGCTTTCTTT. Translated, it gives CASSSGAPWTEAFF. This chain connects TRBV11-2 to TRBJ1-1; weak D call: TRBD1 (6 bases). CDR1 SGHAT and CDR2 FQNNGV come from the germline V gene. The V end was cut by 4 bases, the J end by 5 bases, with 14 bases between. The CDR3 consists of 14 residues.

This chain joins TRBV2 and TRBJ2-5; 8 bases map to TRBD1. V shed 6 bases, J shed 4 bases, and the junction held 10 bases outside the gene matches. Germline assignment: CDR1 SNHLY and CDR2 FYNNEI. The CDR3 length is 15 residues. CDR3 DNA sequence: TGTGCCAGCAGCGGACAGGGACTCTCTTCAGAGACCCAGTACTTC. Its translation is CASSGQGLSSETQYF. The full variable domain, in which reference TRBV2 and TRBJ2-5 provide the parts outside the CDR3, is EPEVTQTPSHQVTQMGQEVILRCVPISNHLYFYWYRQILGQKVEFLVSFYNNEISEKSEIFDDQFSVERPDGSNFTLKIRSTKLEDSAMYFCASSGQGLSSETQYFGPGTRLLVL.

V usage is TRBV18 and J usage is TRBJ2-2, with 12 positions matching TRBD2. The germline gives CDR1 KGHSH, CDR2 LQKENI. This CDR3 region has 17 residues. After removal of 5 bases from V and 4 bases from J, the junction contained 8 bases not matched to a gene. The CDR3 region is CASSAPLAGGPTGELFF. The CDR3 DNA reads as TGTGCCAGCTCAGCCCCCCTAGCGGGGGGGCCCACCGGGGAGCTGTTTTTT.